This T cell receptor (beta chain) was profiled in a study of cytomegalovirus exposure and HLA in healthy donors. With respect to this clone: Its specificity is unknown.

V dropped 6 bases and J dropped 2; count of bases not matched to a gene: 9. The CDR3 is made up of 16 amino acids. The germline V gene has CDR1 SNHLY and CDR2 FYNNEI. Participants comprised healthy donors of bone marrow. General study findings and limits: A later examination showed that TCR association rates differed by HLA locus, with DRB1 most and HLA-C fewest. As confirmed in vitro, a few CMV-associated chains were specific for CMV antigens.

13 Jbeta primers and 60 Vbeta primers were used for the PCR. Repertoires were generated with immunoSEQ multiplex PCR, while TCRdb's copy carries only in-frame clones and drops some. The profile shows some 190,000 clones, 77% of them singletons. This clonotype originated in a woman younger than 45 in good health and CMV-seropositive. Material for sequencing was PBMCs. The V and J genes are TRBV2 and TRBJ2-3; TRBD2 aligns across 9 bases. CDR3 nucleotides: TGTGCCAGCAGCCTACGCGGGAGGGATACCACAGATACGCAGTATTTT. Its translation is CASSLRGRDTTDTQYF.